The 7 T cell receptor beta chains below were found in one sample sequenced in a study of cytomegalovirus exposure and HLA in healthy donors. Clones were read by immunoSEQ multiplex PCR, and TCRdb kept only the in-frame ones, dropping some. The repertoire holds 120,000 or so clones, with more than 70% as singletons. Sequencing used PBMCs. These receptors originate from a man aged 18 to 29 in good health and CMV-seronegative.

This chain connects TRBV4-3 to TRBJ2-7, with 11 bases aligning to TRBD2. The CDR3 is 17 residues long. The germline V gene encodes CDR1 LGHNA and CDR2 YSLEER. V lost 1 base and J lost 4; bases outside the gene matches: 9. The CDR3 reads CASSQGRVAGGRYEQYF. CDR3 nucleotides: TGCGCCAGCAGCCAAGGGAGGGTAGCGGGGGGGCGGTACGAGCAGTACTTC.

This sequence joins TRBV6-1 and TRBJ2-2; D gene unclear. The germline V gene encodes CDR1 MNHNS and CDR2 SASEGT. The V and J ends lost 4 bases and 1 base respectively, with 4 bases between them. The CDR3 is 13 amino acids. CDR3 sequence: CASSGQNTGELFF. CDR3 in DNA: TGTGCCAGCAGTGGGCAGAACACCGGGGAGCTGTTTTTT.

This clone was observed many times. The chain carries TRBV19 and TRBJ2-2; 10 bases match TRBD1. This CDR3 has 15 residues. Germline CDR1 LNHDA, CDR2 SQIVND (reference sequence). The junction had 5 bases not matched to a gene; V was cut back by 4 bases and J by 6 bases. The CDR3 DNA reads TGTGCCAGTAGTAATCGAGGGACAGGGGCCGGGGAGCTGTTTTTT. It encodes CASSNRGTGAGELFF.

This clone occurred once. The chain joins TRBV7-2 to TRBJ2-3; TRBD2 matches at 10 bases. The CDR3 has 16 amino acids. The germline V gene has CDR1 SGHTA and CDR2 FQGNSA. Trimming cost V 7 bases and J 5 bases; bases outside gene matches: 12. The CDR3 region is CASTVVKRGGGDTQYF. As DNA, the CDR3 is TGTGCCAGCACCGTCGTTAAGCGGGGGGGAGGAGATACGCAGTATTTT.

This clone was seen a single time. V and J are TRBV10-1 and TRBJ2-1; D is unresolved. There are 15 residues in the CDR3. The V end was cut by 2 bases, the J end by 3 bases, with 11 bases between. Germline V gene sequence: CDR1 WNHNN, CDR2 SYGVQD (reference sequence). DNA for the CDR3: TGCGCCAGCAGTGAGGATCCAGCGAACTACAATGAGCAGTTCTTC. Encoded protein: CASSEDPANYNEQFF.

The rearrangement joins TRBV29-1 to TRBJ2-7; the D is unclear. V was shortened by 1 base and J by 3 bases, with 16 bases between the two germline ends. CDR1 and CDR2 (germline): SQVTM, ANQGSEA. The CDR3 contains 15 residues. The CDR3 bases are TGCAGCGTTGAAGGGGCCACTCCCCGGATCTACGAGCAGTACTTC. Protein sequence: CSVEGATPRIYEQYF.

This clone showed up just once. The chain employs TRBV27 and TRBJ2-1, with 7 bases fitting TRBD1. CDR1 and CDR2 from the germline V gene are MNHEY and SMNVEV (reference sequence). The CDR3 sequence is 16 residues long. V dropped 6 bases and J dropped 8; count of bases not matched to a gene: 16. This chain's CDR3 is CASRGHLGGRHDEQFF. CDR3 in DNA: TGTGCCAGCAGAGGCCACTTAGGGGGCAGACATGATGAGCAGTTCTTC.